Presented here are 27 T cell receptor beta chains from one specimen sequenced in a study of cytomegalovirus exposure and HLA in healthy donors. PCR used 60 Vbeta primers and 13 Jbeta primers. Produced via immunoSEQ multiplex PCR; TCRdb's table is partial and in-frame only. The data show 180,000 or so clones, around 81% seen once. The specimen was PBMCs. These receptors all come from a woman aged 25 to 39 in good health and CMV-seropositive.

This chain uses TRBV10-3 with TRBJ1-5; D call uncertain. Germline values: CDR1 ENHRY, CDR2 SYGVKD. V was shortened by 8 bases and J by 0 bases, with 5 bases between the two germline ends. The CDR3 has 12 residues. As DNA, the CDR3 is TGTGCCATCGGCCGTAGCAATCAGCCCCAGCATTTT. This encodes CAIGRSNQPQHF.

The V and J genes are TRBV2 and TRBJ2-3; D might be TRBD1 (6 bases). The V gene's germline CDR1 is SNHLY and CDR2 FYNNEI. This CDR3 contains 13 residues. V gave up 4 bases and J gave up 1 base, with 6 bases separating them. The CDR3 is CASSGTGTDTQYF. The CDR3 DNA follows: TGTGCCAGCAGTGGGACAGGCACAGATACGCAGTATTTT.

Regarding this clone: Other DNA sequences in this specimen translate into the identical CDR3. The chain employs TRBV18 and TRBJ1-1; D call uncertain. The CDR3 is 13 residues long. CDR1 and CDR2 (germline): KGHSH, LQKENI. V lost 3 bases, J lost 1 base, and 6 bases lay in between. This CDR3 is CASSPRQNTEAFF. In DNA form, the CDR3 reads TGTGCCAGCTCACCTCGACAGAACACTGAAGCTTTCTTT.

As regards this clone: The junction and the germline gene differ at one end; a read error may be behind it. The chain has TRBV29-1 and TRBJ2-7; D gene unclear. The germline CDR1 and CDR2 sequences are SQVTM and ANQGSEA. The CDR3 sequence is 12 residues long. This CDR3 is CSVKDIAYEQYF. The CDR3 region has the DNA TGCAGCGTTAAAGACATTGCCTACGAGCAGTACTTC.

The V call is TRBV5-1, the J call TRBJ1-1; D gene uncertain. The CDR3 totals 14 residues. Trimming removed 7 bases at V and 0 bases at J, with 13 bases between. CDR1 and CDR2 (germline): SGHRS, YFSETQ. CDR3: CASGGGLMNTEAFF. The CDR3 DNA sequence: TGCGCCAGCGGTGGAGGACTGATGAACACTGAAGCTTTCTTT.

This clone was observed a handful of times. The rearrangement joins TRBV27 to TRBJ2-1, with D maybe TRBD1 (5 bases). The V and J ends lost 0 bases and 8 bases respectively, with 14 bases between them. This CDR3 spans 15 amino acids. Germline V gives CDR1 MNHEY, CDR2 SMNVEV (reference sequence). The chain's CDR3 is CASSLSGQAKDEQFF. In nucleotides, the CDR3 is TGTGCCAGCAGTTTATCAGGACAAGCAAAGGATGAGCAGTTCTTC.

The chain joins TRBV4-2 to TRBJ2-3; the D gene is possibly TRBD2 (6 bases). Trimming took 0 bases from V and 3 from J, leaving 10 bases between them. Per the germline V gene, CDR1 is LGHNA and CDR2 is YNFKEQ. CDR3 size: 15 residues. CDR3 bases: TGTGCCAGCAGCCAAGAGCTGGCGGGAACAGATACGCAGTATTTT. As protein: CASSQELAGTDTQYF.

The sample holds a few counts of this clone. The chain carries TRBV4-3 and TRBJ1-1; maybe TRBD1 (5 bases). In germline, CDR1 is LGHNA, CDR2 YSLEER. Trimming took off 0 bases at V and 8 bases at J, with 7 bases between the two ends. The CDR3 is 12 residues long. CDR3 sequence (DNA): TGCGCCAGCAGCCAAGACAGACAGGAAGCTTTCTTT. The encoded protein is CASSQDRQEAFF.

The gene calls are TRBV7-2 and TRBJ1-5; tentative D call: TRBD1 (5 bases). This CDR3 spans 13 amino acids. The V and J ends lost 7 bases and 7 bases respectively, with 14 bases between them. Germline loops: CDR1 SGHTA, CDR2 FQGNSA. The CDR3 coding sequence is TGTGCCAGCAATCAGGGCTTGATGCAGCCCCAGCATTTT. This translates into CASNQGLMQPQHF.

The rearrangement uses TRBV2 and TRBJ2-5; possibly TRBD1 for D (6 bases). From germline, CDR1 is SNHLY and CDR2 FYNNEI. Trimming cost V 6 bases and J 2 bases, with 7 bases left between them. The CDR3 runs 12 residues. CDR3 loop: CASSTGQETQYF. Here the CDR3 DNA reads TGTGCCAGCAGCACAGGGCAAGAGACCCAGTACTTC.

The chain couples TRBV6-1 to TRBJ1-5, with no clear D. V was clipped by 6 bases and J by 2 bases, with 8 bases between them. Per the germline V gene, CDR1 is MNHNS and CDR2 is SASEGT. This CDR3 spans 13 amino acids. The CDR3 sequence: CASRVSGNQPQHF. In DNA, the CDR3 is TGTGCCAGCAGGGTTAGCGGCAATCAGCCCCAGCATTTT.

V and J are TRBV18 and TRBJ2-5, with 8 bases fitting TRBD1. The CDR3 is made up of 17 amino acids. In germline, CDR1 is KGHSH, CDR2 LQKENI. V was pared by 3 bases and J by 8 bases, with 17 bases of the junction left unmatched. The CDR3: CASSPSTGAPPQGTQYF. The CDR3 coding sequence is TGTGCCAGCTCACCTTCGACAGGGGCCCCCCCACAAGGAACCCAGTACTTC.

This clone turned up a few times. Written as DNA, the CDR3 is TGTGCCAGCAGTTTATTGGGGGGGAACACTGAAGCTTTCTTT. Translated, it gives CASSLLGGNTEAFF. The rearrangement uses TRBV27 and TRBJ1-1, with D perhaps TRBD1 (5 bases). V was shortened by 1 base and J by 1 base, with 7 bases between the two germline ends. Per germline, CDR1 MNHEY and CDR2 SMNVEV (reference sequence). The CDR3 runs to 14 residues.

In DNA form, the CDR3 reads TGTGCCAGCAGCTTATACGGGGAGACCGGGGAGCTGTTTTTT. This codes for CASSLYGETGELFF. The chain has TRBV7-2 and TRBJ2-2; maybe TRBD2 (5 bases). Germline CDR1 is SGHTA and CDR2 is FQGNSA. The ends were cut back, 2 bases at V and 5 bases at J, with 9 bases in the middle. The CDR3 is made up of 14 amino acids.

J is TRBJ2-3 and V is TRBV2, with D possibly matching TRBD2 (5 bases). CDR1 SNHLY and CDR2 FYNNEI come from the germline V gene. The CDR3 is made up of 15 amino acids. Trimming removed 2 bases at V and 4 bases at J, with 13 bases between. This chain's CDR3 is CASSEPRGGADTQYF. DNA of the CDR3: TGTGCCAGCAGTGAACCCAGAGGAGGTGCAGATACGCAGTATTTT.

The chain carries TRBV4-1 and TRBJ2-5, with TRBD2 matching over 12 bases. The germline V gene encodes CDR1 MGHRA and CDR2 YSYEKL. CDR3 length: 17 amino acids. Trimming removed 1 base from V and 1 base from J; junction bases left unmatched: 4. The CDR3 coding sequence is TGCGCCAGCAGCCAAGCCGGACTAGCGGGGACCCAAGAGACCCAGTACTTC. Translation: CASSQAGLAGTQETQYF.

The J gene is TRBJ1-1, the V gene TRBV10-3; D ambiguous. The ends were cut back, 4 bases at V and 1 base at J, with 4 bases in the middle. From germline, CDR1 is ENHRY and CDR2 SYGVKD. CDR3 size: 12 residues. CDR3 DNA: TGTGCCATCAGTGGCGGGAACACTGAAGCTTTCTTT. Protein sequence: CAISGGNTEAFF.

The chain recombines TRBV6-1 with TRBJ1-2; no reliable D call. CDR3 length equals 14 residues. Germline CDR1 and CDR2: MNHNS and SASEGT. V was trimmed by 3 bases and J by 6 bases, leaving 14 bases between them. CDR3 in amino acids: CASSDDPGRDGYTF. In DNA form, the CDR3 reads TGTGCCAGCAGTGATGACCCGGGGAGGGATGGCTACACCTTC.

This clone occurred a few times. The junction departs from germline at one end; a sequencing error may be responsible. The chain recombines TRBV19 with TRBJ1-2, with 8 bases matching TRBD1. This CDR3 region has 13 residues. CDR1 and CDR2 (germline): LNHDA, SQIVND (reference sequence). The CDR3 sequence is CASSGVRTGPFAF. The CDR3 DNA is TGTGCCAGTAGTGGGGTCCGGACAGGGCCCTTTGCCTTC. The full variable domain, completed using reference TRBV19 and TRBJ1-2, is DGGITQSPKYLFRKEGQNVTLSCEQNLNHDAMYWYRQDPGQGLRLIYYSQIVNDFQKGDIAEGYSVSREKKESFPLTVTSAQKNPTAFYLCASSGVRTGPFAFGSGTRLTVV.

The J gene is TRBJ1-5, the V gene TRBV7-2; D is perhaps TRBD1 (6 bases). The CDR3 is made up of 16 amino acids. Germline assignment: CDR1 SGHTA and CDR2 FQGNSA. Trimming removed 5 bases at V and 7 bases at J, with 21 bases between. In nucleotides, the CDR3 is TGTGCCAGCAGCCCAAGGGGGGGCGGAACTGACCAGCCCCAGCATTTT. Protein product: CASSPRGGGTDQPQHF.

The genes are TRBV2 and TRBJ2-6, with 7 bases fitting TRBD2. CDR3 length: 18 amino acids. V was pared by 3 bases and J by 4 bases, with 12 bases of the junction left unmatched. Germline assignment: CDR1 SNHLY and CDR2 FYNNEI. CDR3 region: CASSEDFGGSSGANVLTF. The CDR3 DNA sequence: TGTGCCAGCAGTGAGGACTTCGGGGGGTCATCCGGGGCCAACGTCCTGACTTTC.

V is TRBV7-2 and J is TRBJ2-2, with TRBD2 identical over 8 bases. V was pared by 3 bases and J by 0 bases, with 6 bases of the junction left unmatched. The CDR3 is 17 residues long. From germline, CDR1 is SGHTA and CDR2 FQGNSA. This CDR3 is CASSFIRGGPNTGELFF. Written as DNA, the CDR3 is TGTGCCAGCAGCTTCATTCGGGGGGGCCCGAACACCGGGGAGCTGTTTTTT.

The V and J genes are TRBV19 and TRBJ1-5; TRBD1 matches at 8 bases. This CDR3 has 14 amino acids. The V and J ends lost 4 bases and 9 bases, in that order; junction bases with no gene match: 8. In germline, CDR1 is LNHDA, CDR2 SQIVND (reference sequence). The CDR3 reads CASSTRTGWWPQHF. The CDR3 DNA reads as TGTGCCAGTAGTACGAGGACAGGGTGGTGGCCCCAGCATTTT.

The chain uses TRBV5-1 and TRBJ1-3, with D maybe TRBD1 (6 bases). This CDR3 comprises 15 residues. Looked up from germline, CDR1 is SGHRS and CDR2 is YFSETQ. The ends were cut back, 2 bases at V and 2 bases at J, with 11 bases in the middle. The CDR3 region is CASSFTGIPGNTIYF. The CDR3 DNA reads TGCGCCAGCAGCTTTACAGGGATCCCTGGAAACACCATATATTTT.

V gene TRBV7-2 combines with J gene TRBJ1-2; 7 bases are a match to TRBD1. The CDR3 spans 15 residues. J was trimmed by 4 bases and V by 0 bases; bases with no gene match: 5. Germline CDR1 SGHTA, CDR2 FQGNSA. The DNA of the CDR3 is TGTGCCAGCAGCTTAGCCGGGACAGCGCCCTATGGCTACACCTTC. It is translated as CASSLAGTAPYGYTF.

The V call is TRBV5-4, the J call TRBJ2-7; 7 bases align to TRBD1. The J segment lost 7 bases and the V segment lost 5 bases, leaving 9 bases of the junction unmatched. CDR1 is SGHNT, CDR2 YYREEE, per germline (reference sequence). CDR3 length: 13 residues. The CDR3 DNA reads as TGTGCCAGCAGTTTGACAGGGTCGCAAGAGCAGTACTTC. Protein: CASSLTGSQEQYF.

The chain combines TRBV28 with TRBJ2-7; 9 bases match TRBD1. V dropped 3 bases and J dropped 1; count of bases not matched to a gene: 10. The germline gives CDR1 MDHEN, CDR2 SYDVKM. The CDR3 runs 17 residues. CDR3 sequence: CASSLTAGTGKSYEQYF. The CDR3 nucleotides are TGTGCCAGCAGTTTGACAGCCGGGACAGGGAAGTCCTACGAGCAGTACTTC. Supplemented by reference TRBV28 and TRBJ2-7, the full variable domain reads DVKVTQSSRYLVKRTGEKVFLECVQDMDHENMFWYRQDPGLGLRLIYFSYDVKMKEKGDIPEGYSVSREKKERFSLILESASTNQTSMYLCASSLTAGTGKSYEQYFGPGTRLTVT.